The 30 T cell receptor beta chains in this list originate from one sample, sequenced in a study of T cell repertoires in cytomegalovirus infection. MiXCR was run by TCRdb on the reads, yielding one entry per CDR3 protein. The table lists around 530,000 distinct CDR3 sequences, 15% to 20% of them singletons. Sequencing was carried out using CD8+ T cells from PBMCs. The origin of the receptors is a human donor in good health (CMV status not recorded). Some clones in this sample may be carry-over from other donors' samples.

This clonotype was counted ten times or more. The chain couples TRBV6-2 or TRBV6-3 to TRBJ2-5; the match to TRBD2 covers 11 bases. The J segment lost 1 base and the V segment lost 2 bases, leaving 9 bases of the junction unmatched. Germline V lookup: CDR1 MNHEY, CDR2 SVGEGT. The CDR3 spans 18 residues. CDR3 coding DNA: TGTGCCAGCAGTTACCCCGAGGGGACTAGCGGACGCCAAGAGACCCAGTACTTC. It yields the protein CASSYPEGTSGRQETQYF.

This clonotype was detected ten times or more. The V gene is TRBV4-1, the J gene TRBJ2-1; TRBD2 agrees at 7 bases. Germline CDR1 is MGHRA and CDR2 is YSYEKL. This CDR3 is 13 amino acids long. The J segment lost 9 bases and the V segment lost 3 bases, leaving 5 bases of the junction unmatched. The CDR3 DNA is TGCGCCAGCAGCCATCCCGGGAGGTCTGAGCAGTTCTTC. Protein product: CASSHPGRSEQFF.

This clonotype was found many times. The chain recombines TRBV6-1 with TRBJ1-5; D not certain. From germline, CDR1 is MNHNS and CDR2 SASEGT. The CDR3 length is 14 residues. Trimming left V 6 bases short and J 1 base short, with 10 bases between. The CDR3 here is CASRPGISNQPQHF. CDR3 nucleotide sequence: TGTGCCAGCAGGCCAGGAATCAGCAATCAGCCCCAGCATTTT.

This clonotype appeared a few times. The chain couples TRBV27 to TRBJ1-2, with 7 bases lining up with TRBD1. J gave up 4 bases and V 4 bases, and 9 bases lay outside the gene matches. Germline assignment: CDR1 MNHEY and CDR2 SMNVEV (reference sequence). The CDR3 extends over 15 amino acids. CDR3 sequence (DNA): TGTGCCAGCAGTTCGTTAACAGGGGATGTCTATGGCTACACCTTC. Translating gives CASSSLTGDVYGYTF.

On this clonotype: Since the CDR3 does not end with the conserved phenylalanine or tryptophan, this likely comes from a read error. The rearrangement joins TRBV9 to TRBJ2-1; 8 positions match TRBD2. Per the germline V gene, CDR1 is SGDLS and CDR2 is YYNGEE. The CDR3 length is 16 residues. With 0 bases clipped from V and 4 bases from J, the junction kept 6 bases outside the gene matches. CDR3 amino acids: CASSVARLASYNEQFL. The CDR3 DNA sequence: TGTGCCAGCAGCGTAGCTAGACTAGCGAGTTACAATGAGCAGTTCTTA.

In its sample, this clonotype was seen a few times. V is TRBV27 and J is TRBJ2-1; either TRBD1 or TRBD2 may fit D (5 bases each). Between the trimmed V and J ends, which lost 3 bases and 3 bases, there was a span of 9 bases. CDR1 is MNHEY, CDR2 SMNVEV, per germline (reference sequence). CDR3 length: 14 amino acids. CDR3: CASSLGVYYNEQFF. The CDR3 region has the DNA TGTGCCAGCAGTTTGGGGGTTTACTACAATGAGCAGTTCTTC.

Details on this clonotype: The junction differs from germline at one of its ends, possibly a read error. This chain links TRBV6-1 with TRBJ2-2; D possibly corresponds to TRBD2 (6 bases). Germline CDR1 MNHNS, CDR2 SASEGT. This CDR3 comprises 17 residues. The CDR3 protein is CATPRGRGTSNTGVLFF. CDR3 DNA sequence: TGTGCCACCCCCCGTGGGCGGGGTACTTCGAACACCGGGGTGCTGTTTTTT.

This clonotype has more than one count but fewer than ten. The chain links TRBV6-5 to TRBJ1-1, with D possibly matching TRBD1 (5 bases). Trimming cost V 8 bases and J 1 base, with 14 bases left between them. Germline V gives CDR1 MNHEY, CDR2 SVGAGI. This CDR3 spans 14 amino acids. In DNA form, the CDR3 reads TGTGCCAGCTACTGGGGGGATTCGAACACTGAAGCTTTCTTT. This translates into CASYWGDSNTEAFF.

This clonotype was recorded at least ten times. This chain joins TRBV7-9 and TRBJ2-7, with TRBD1 as a possible D gene (6 bases). The CDR3 extends over 14 amino acids. Germline lookup yields CDR1 SEHNR and CDR2 FQNEAQ (reference sequence). Trimming removed 5 bases from V and 4 bases from J, with 15 bases in between. CDR3 protein: CASSPTGETYEQYF. The DNA for the CDR3 is TGTGCCAGCAGCCCGACAGGTGAAACTTACGAGCAGTACTTC.

This clonotype was seen many times. The J gene is TRBJ2-3, the V gene TRBV6-6, with TRBD2 as a possible D gene (6 bases). V lost 0 bases, J lost 5 bases, and 15 bases lay in between. The CDR3 contains 16 residues. Germline CDR1 is MNHNY and CDR2 is SVGAGI (reference sequence). The CDR3 nucleotides read TGTGCCAGCAGTTACTCGTGGTCGGGAGCAGAAGATACGCAGTATTTT. Its translation is CASSYSWSGAEDTQYF.

In its sample, this clonotype was seen many times. The chain uses TRBV4-1 and TRBJ2-1; D remains ambiguous. Trimming took 3 bases from V and 0 from J, leaving 9 bases between them. Germline V CDR1 and CDR2: MGHRA, YSYEKL. This CDR3 is 15 amino acids long. The CDR3 spells CASSQMVSSYNEQFF. CDR3 DNA sequence: TGCGCCAGCAGCCAGATGGTGAGCTCCTACAATGAGCAGTTCTTC.

This clonotype was counted a few times. V gene TRBV5-6 combines with J gene TRBJ2-7; D not certain. CDR1 and CDR2 from the germline V gene are SGHDT and YYEEEE. V shed 1 base and J shed 7 bases, with 12 bases lying between them. CDR3 length: 13 amino acids. In DNA, the CDR3 is TGTGCCAGCAGCTTGATGCGCGCGTGGGAGCAGTACTTC. Protein: CASSLMRAWEQYF.

This clonotype was picked up many times. The chain couples TRBV11-2 to TRBJ1-2; D gene ambiguous. V lost 5 bases, J lost 8 bases, and 21 bases lay in between. CDR3 length: 15 amino acids. The germline CDR1 and CDR2 sequences are SGHAT and FQNNGV. CDR3 loop: CASSAFNRRVQGYTF. In nucleotides, the CDR3 is TGTGCCAGCAGCGCCTTTAACCGCCGGGTGCAGGGCTACACCTTC.

Concerning this clonotype: It may be a read error: a sequence one base away is much more abundant. The chain links TRBV2 to TRBJ1-2, with D possibly matching TRBD1 (5 bases). The CDR3 has 14 amino acids. Germline V gene lookup returns CDR1 SNHLY and CDR2 FYNNEI. CDR3 residues: CASSDVGDGYVYTF. The CDR3 DNA reads as TGTGCCAGCAGTGACGTAGGGGATGGCTATGTCTACACCTTC.

The J gene is TRBJ2-1, the V gene TRBV4-2; D unclear. V was clipped by 1 base and J by 4 bases, with 14 bases between them. The germline V gene encodes CDR1 LGHNA and CDR2 YNFKEQ. The length of the CDR3 is 16 residues. CDR3 in amino acids: CASSQVIVQVYNEQFF. For the CDR3, the DNA is TGTGCCAGCAGCCAAGTCATAGTGCAGGTTTACAATGAGCAGTTCTTC.

The V gene is TRBV28, the J gene TRBJ2-5; 11 bases line up with TRBD1. The V segment lost 3 bases and the J segment 5 bases; nucleotides outside the gene matches: 5. This CDR3 has 15 amino acids. Germline CDR1 is MDHEN and CDR2 is SYDVKM. Written as DNA, the CDR3 is TGTGCCAGCAGTTTGGGGACAGGGGGAACGGAGACCCAGTACTTC. It encodes CASSLGTGGTETQYF. Supplemented by reference TRBV28 and TRBJ2-5, the full variable domain reads DVKVTQSSRYLVKRTGEKVFLECVQDMDHENMFWYRQDPGLGLRLIYFSYDVKMKEKGDIPEGYSVSREKKERFSLILESASTNQTSMYLCASSLGTGGTETQYFGPGTRLLVL.

The rearrangement links TRBV19 to TRBJ2-1, with D perhaps TRBD2 (7 bases). CDR1 LNHDA and CDR2 SQIVND come from the germline V gene (reference sequence). Trimming cost V 3 bases and J 4 bases, with 13 bases left between them. CDR3 size: 15 residues. This chain's CDR3 is CASSMGRGPYNEQFF. CDR3 DNA: TGTGCCAGTAGTATGGGGCGGGGGCCTTACAATGAGCAGTTCTTC.

V and J are TRBV7-3 and TRBJ2-7; D ambiguous. Per the germline V gene, CDR1 is SGHTA and CDR2 is FQGTGA. V was pared by 2 bases and J by 4 bases, with 9 bases between. The CDR3 is 13 residues long. The CDR3 here is CASSLQLGYEQYF. DNA for the CDR3: TGTGCCAGCAGCTTACAGTTGGGTTACGAGCAGTACTTC. The full variable domain, its missing parts supplied by reference TRBV7-3 and TRBJ2-7, is GAGVSQTPSNKVTEKGKYVELRCDPISGHTALYWYRQSLGQGPEFLIYFQGTGAADDSGLPNDRFFAVRPEGSVSTLKIQRTERGDSAVYLCASSLQLGYEQYFGPGTRLTVT.

The V gene is TRBV9, the J gene TRBJ2-1; the D gene is possibly TRBD2 (6 bases). With 0 bases removed from V and 5 bases from J, the gap between germline ends came to 12 bases. This CDR3 contains 15 residues. Germline V lookup: CDR1 SGDLS, CDR2 YYNGEE. CDR3 protein: CASSVGGGKNNEQFF. CDR3 DNA: TGTGCCAGCAGCGTAGGGGGCGGGAAAAACAATGAGCAGTTCTTC.

This clonotype was counted many times. The rearrangement joins TRBV12-3 or TRBV12-4 to TRBJ1-3, with a weak D call TRBD1 (5 bases). The CDR3 is made up of 16 amino acids. V dropped 1 base and J dropped 4 bases, with 14 bases sitting between them. The CDR3 loop reads CASSLGDAAGGNTIYF. In DNA, the CDR3 is TGTGCCAGCAGTTTAGGGGACGCGGCGGGGGGAAACACCATATATTTT.

In the case of this clonotype: This clone may be a read error of a much larger clone one base away. As the CDR3 is not closed by the conserved phenylalanine or tryptophan, this likely results from a read error. The chain uses TRBV12-5 and TRBJ1-2, with D possibly matching TRBD1 (5 bases). Germline values: CDR1 LGHNT, CDR2 FRNRAP. V was trimmed by 2 bases and J by 8 bases, leaving 18 bases between them. The CDR3 has 15 amino acids. The CDR3 DNA is TGTGCTAGTGGTTTGTCCCCGGGACTCCTGGGGGGCTACACCTTA. It encodes CASGLSPGLLGGYTL.

In this sample, this clonotype turned up many times. V usage is TRBV7-8 and J usage is TRBJ2-5; 7 bases fit TRBD1. The CDR3 totals 14 residues. The germline V gene has CDR1 SGHVS and CDR2 FQNEAQ. With V trimmed by 6 bases and J by 4 bases, 8 bases remained unmatched. CDR3 sequence reads: CASSGDSRVETQYF. CDR3 in DNA: TGTGCCAGCAGTGGGGACAGCCGGGTAGAGACCCAGTACTTC.

This clonotype was recorded at least ten times. The chain links TRBV15 to TRBJ1-5; D is uncertain. V shed 0 bases and J shed 1 base, with 10 bases lying between them. Germline lookup yields CDR1 LNHNV and CDR2 YYDKDF (reference sequence). This CDR3 is 16 amino acids long. CDR3 nucleotide sequence: TGTGCCACCAGCAGAGAAAGGGCAAGAAGCAATCAGCCCCAGCATTTT. It translates to CATSRERARSNQPQHF.

The chain couples TRBV28 to TRBJ1-1; D may be TRBD1 (5 bases). This CDR3 comprises 14 residues. Deletions cut 5 bases from V and 5 bases from J, with 15 bases between. CDR1 MDHEN and CDR2 SYDVKM come from the germline V gene. The CDR3 coding sequence is TGTGCCAGCAGTGCCCCGACAGAGAGGACTGAAGCTTTCTTT. Translating gives CASSAPTERTEAFF.

This clonotype appeared once. A much larger clone is a single base away; this may be a read error. V and J are TRBV6-2 or TRBV6-3 and TRBJ2-7, with D maybe TRBD1 (6 bases). This CDR3 contains 15 residues. Looked up from germline, CDR1 is MNHEY and CDR2 is SVGEGT. CDR3 DNA sequence: TGTGTCAGCAGTTACGCGAGGGACACCAACTACGAGCAGTACTTC. Protein sequence: CVSSYARDTNYEQYF.

This chain uses TRBV15 with TRBJ2-3; D is possibly TRBD2 (5 bases). Germline lookup yields CDR1 LNHNV and CDR2 YYDKDF (reference sequence). V gave up 1 base and J gave up 2 bases, with 19 bases separating them. The CDR3 extends over 18 amino acids. CDR3 sequence reads: CATSRAPGSTYSTDTQYF. The CDR3 DNA is TGTGCCACCAGCAGAGCACCGGGGTCAACCTATTCCACAGATACGCAGTATTTT.

This clonotype was counted only a few times. V gene TRBV27 combines with J gene TRBJ2-7; D is perhaps TRBD1 or TRBD2 (5 bases each). The V end was cut by 0 bases, the J end by 4 bases, with 13 bases between. In germline, CDR1 is MNHEY, CDR2 SMNVEV (reference sequence). This CDR3 contains 15 residues. CDR3 region: CASSLSRDPPYEQYF. CDR3 in DNA: TGTGCCAGCAGTTTATCCAGGGACCCACCGTACGAGCAGTACTTC.

The chain carries TRBV5-6 and TRBJ1-4, with 7 bases identical to TRBD1. The CDR3 extends over 14 amino acids. The trim removed 0 bases at V and 6 bases at J, leaving 2 bases unmatched. Germline CDR1 reads SGHDT; CDR2 reads YYEEEE. CDR3 region: CASSLVGTDEKLFF. CDR3 nucleotides: TGTGCCAGCAGCTTGGTGGGGACAGATGAAAAACTGTTTTTT.

This clonotype appeared a single time. A much larger clone lies one base from this, so it may be a read error. The chain has TRBV28 and TRBJ2-5; D is possibly TRBD1 (5 bases). Germline V gives CDR1 MDHEN, CDR2 SYDVKM. The CDR3 loop spans 16 amino acids. Here the CDR3 reads CASSPEKAGYKEIQYF. In nucleotides, the CDR3 is TGTGCCAGCAGCCCTGAGAAGGCAGGGTACAAAGAGATCCAGTACTTC.

V and J are TRBV5-1 and TRBJ2-1; D tentatively fits TRBD1 or TRBD2 (5 bases each). Germline V gene sequence: CDR1 SGHRS, CDR2 YFSETQ. Trimming pared 1 base from V and 9 bases from J, leaving 8 bases between. The CDR3 runs 12 residues. The CDR3 reads CASSLLGVEQFF. The CDR3 bases are TGCGCCAGCAGCTTGCTGGGGGTTGAGCAGTTCTTC.